Listed here are 28 T cell receptor beta chains from one sample, sequenced in a study of cytomegalovirus exposure and HLA in healthy donors. PCR primers comprised 60 Vbeta and 13 Jbeta primers. Profiled with immunoSEQ multiplex PCR; TCRdb holds only in-frame clones, not every one. The sample holds about 190,000 clones; roughly 80% are singletons and the top ten take less than 2.5%. Sequencing input: PBMCs. The source is a woman in her 30s in good health and CMV-seropositive.

The V call is TRBV10-3, the J call TRBJ2-7; D is undetermined. CDR3 size: 12 residues. Germline V gives CDR1 ENHRY, CDR2 SYGVKD. V was trimmed by 7 bases and J by 4 bases, leaving 11 bases between them. CDR3 residues: CAITETGYEQYF. For the CDR3, the DNA is TGTGCCATCACCGAAACGGGTTACGAGCAGTACTTC.

The chain joins TRBV12-1 to TRBJ2-1; the table's D call, TRBD1, has no DNA check behind it. TRBV12-1 counts as a pseudogene. The CDR3 sequence is 16 residues long. The CDR3 DNA is TGTGCCAGCAGCTTTAGGGGGACAGGGCCCGACAATGAGCAGTTCTTC. It codes for CASSFRGTGPDNEQFF.

The CDR3 coding sequence is TGTGCCAGCAGCTTAGTAAACACCAACACTGAAGCTTTCTTT. It yields the protein CASSLVNTNTEAFF. The gene calls are TRBV11-2 and TRBJ1-1; D is unclear. Per germline, CDR1 SGHAT and CDR2 FQNNGV. V gave up 1 base and J gave up 2 bases, with 8 bases separating them. The CDR3 consists of 14 residues.

The J gene is TRBJ2-7, the V gene TRBV18; no firm D call. Trimming shortened V by 1 base and J by 0 bases, and 7 bases separated the two germline ends. Germline values: CDR1 KGHSH, CDR2 LQKENI. The length of the CDR3 is 14 residues. The CDR3: CASSPLPFSYEQYF. CDR3 nucleotide sequence: TGTGCCAGCTCACCACTTCCTTTCTCCTACGAGCAGTACTTC.

V and J are TRBV28 and TRBJ2-3, with D possibly matching TRBD2 (5 bases). The V gene lost 8 bases and the J gene lost 6 bases, with 12 bases spanning the gap. This CDR3 has 12 residues. Germline assignment: CDR1 MDHEN and CDR2 SYDVKM. The CDR3 loop reads CASGEIRDTQYF. CDR3 DNA sequence: TGTGCCAGCGGGGAGATTAGGGATACGCAGTATTTT.

The chain combines TRBV5-1 with TRBJ2-4; 7 nucleotides agree with TRBD1. In germline, CDR1 is SGHRS, CDR2 YFSETQ. This CDR3 contains 15 residues. Trimming took 2 bases from V and 0 from J; bases not matched to a gene: 2. CDR3 DNA: TGCGCCAGCAGCTTTGGGGACAGAGCCAAAAACATTCAGTACTTC. Its protein is CASSFGDRAKNIQYF.

V usage is TRBV28 and J usage is TRBJ1-5; 9 bases fit TRBD1. The CDR3 runs to 18 residues. The V and J ends lost 4 bases and 4 bases, in that order; junction bases with no gene match: 14. Germline V gene lookup returns CDR1 MDHEN and CDR2 SYDVKM. CDR3: CASSSKSPGQGVNQPQHF. Written as DNA, the CDR3 is TGTGCCAGCAGTTCGAAGAGCCCGGGACAGGGAGTAAATCAGCCCCAGCATTTT. The full variable domain, rest sourced from reference TRBV28 and TRBJ1-5, is DVKVTQSSRYLVKRTGEKVFLECVQDMDHENMFWYRQDPGLGLRLIYFSYDVKMKEKGDIPEGYSVSREKKERFSLILESASTNQTSMYLCASSSKSPGQGVNQPQHFGDGTRLSIL.

The chain joins TRBV5-4 to TRBJ2-3; 11 positions match TRBD1. J was trimmed by 6 bases and V by 4 bases; bases with no gene match: 7. Germline values: CDR1 SGHNT, CDR2 YYREEE (reference sequence). This CDR3 is 15 amino acids long. The CDR3 DNA is TGTGCCAGCAGCCTAGGACAGGGGGCGGGCGATACGCAGTATTTT. It codes for CASSLGQGAGDTQYF.

The genes are TRBV6-5 and TRBJ2-5; 8 bases are shared with TRBD1. CDR3 length: 13 amino acids. V trimming: 4 bases; J trimming: 5 bases; junction bases outside the gene matches: 3. Germline CDR1 and CDR2: MNHEY and SVGAGI. CDR3 protein: CASSFTGGETQYF. The CDR3 coding sequence is TGTGCCAGCAGTTTTACAGGGGGGGAGACCCAGTACTTC.

The rearrangement uses TRBV28 and TRBJ2-7, with 8 bases aligning to TRBD2. Germline V gene sequence: CDR1 MDHEN, CDR2 SYDVKM. Trimming at V came to 2 bases and at J to 8 bases, leaving 11 bases not matched to a gene. This CDR3 spans 15 amino acids. The CDR3 coding sequence is TGTGCCAGCAGTTTAGGTCGGGAGGGGGGGCAGAAGCAGTACTTC. Its protein is CASSLGREGGQKQYF.

The table lists this clone with a count of one. The chain has TRBV4-3 and TRBJ2-1; 7 bases map to TRBD2. With 0 bases clipped from V and 0 bases from J, the junction kept 2 bases outside the gene matches. The germline V gene encodes CDR1 LGHNA and CDR2 YSLEER. The CDR3 covers 16 residues. The CDR3 sequence: CASSQDRTSSYNEQFF. CDR3 DNA sequence: TGCGCCAGCAGCCAAGATCGGACTAGCTCCTACAATGAGCAGTTCTTC.

The V call is TRBV28, the J call TRBJ1-4; D is undetermined. The CDR3 length is 18 residues. V lost 3 bases and J 2 bases, leaving 19 bases between the germline ends. CDR1 MDHEN and CDR2 SYDVKM come from the germline V gene. CDR3 nucleotides: TGTGCCAGCAGTTTCGGGGTAGGAAAGGAAGGGACTAATGAAAAACTGTTTTTT. Protein product: CASSFGVGKEGTNEKLFF.

The chain employs TRBV9 and TRBJ1-5, with D possibly TRBD1 on 5 matching bases. This CDR3 region has 15 residues. With 2 bases removed from V and 3 bases from J, the gap between germline ends came to 12 bases. CDR1 is SGDLS, CDR2 YYNGEE, per germline. CDR3 bases: TGTGCCAGCAGCGTCAGCAGGGATTTCAATCAGCCCCAGCATTTT. This codes for CASSVSRDFNQPQHF. Full variable domain (remainder filled in from reference TRBV9 and TRBJ1-5): DSGVTQTPKHLITATGQRVTLRCSPRSGDLSVYWYQQSLDQGLQFLIQYYNGEERAKGNILERFSAQQFPDLHSELNLSSLELGDSALYFCASSVSRDFNQPQHFGDGTRLSIL.

This clone has a handful of counts. This sequence joins TRBV5-6 and TRBJ1-1; unclear D gene. Between the trimmed V and J ends, which lost 0 bases and 7 bases, there was a span of 10 bases. This CDR3 comprises 13 residues. CDR1 SGHDT and CDR2 YYEEEE come from the germline V gene. CDR3 DNA sequence: TGTGCCAGCAGCTTGGAAAGCGATTATGAAGCTTTCTTT. Translating it yields CASSLESDYEAFF.

The chain has TRBV30 and TRBJ2-7, with a weak D call TRBD2 (5 bases). The CDR3 consists of 12 residues. CDR1 and CDR2 from the germline V gene are GTSNPN and SVGIG (reference sequence). The ends were cut back, 5 bases at V and 3 bases at J, with 11 bases in the middle. CDR3 residues: CAWGEPNYEQYF. Written as DNA, the CDR3 is TGTGCCTGGGGGGAGCCGAACTACGAGCAGTACTTC.

This clone was found once. The rearrangement joins TRBV6-6 to TRBJ2-5; D gene ambiguous. The CDR3 consists of 13 residues. V lost 2 bases and J lost 5, with 9 bases in between. Germline V gene sequence: CDR1 MNHNY, CDR2 SVGAGI (reference sequence). The CDR3 sequence: CASSYPVGETQYF. Written as DNA, the CDR3 is TGTGCCAGCAGTTACCCCGTCGGGGAGACCCAGTACTTC.

This clone has a handful of counts. The rearrangement links TRBV6-5 to TRBJ1-6, with TRBD1 identical over 7 bases. Germline-derived CDR1 and CDR2 are MNHEY and SVGAGI. CDR3 length equals 16 residues. Trimming took 0 bases from V and 8 from J; bases not matched to a gene: 7. CDR3 nucleotide sequence: TGTGCCAGCAGTTACTCCCGAGGACAGGTGGATTCACCCCTCCACTTT. Translating gives CASSYSRGQVDSPLHF.

The chain combines TRBV19 with TRBJ2-1; D might be TRBD2 (5 bases). This CDR3 region has 13 residues. Between the trimmed V and J ends, which lost 1 base and 14 bases, there was a span of 15 bases. Germline V gene data show CDR1 as LNHDA and CDR2 as SQIVND (reference sequence). The CDR3 nucleotides are TGTGCCAGTAGTATAGCCCGGGAAACCAGGAAGTTCTTC. This encodes CASSIARETRKFF. Full variable domain (rest looked up from reference TRBV19 and TRBJ2-1): DGGITQSPKYLFRKEGQNVTLSCEQNLNHDAMYWYRQDPGQGLRLIYYSQIVNDFQKGDIAEGYSVSREKKESFPLTVTSAQKNPTAFYLCASSIARETRKFFGPGTRLTVL.

The chain carries TRBV27 and TRBJ1-1, with D perhaps matching TRBD1 (5 bases). The CDR3 is made up of 15 amino acids. CDR1 and CDR2 from the germline V gene are MNHEY and SMNVEV (reference sequence). V lost 3 bases, J lost 7 bases, and 18 bases lay in between. As DNA, the CDR3 is TGTGCCAGCAGTTTCTCAGGGTTAATAGCACATGAAGCTTTCTTT. As protein: CASSFSGLIAHEAFF.

This clone has only one observation. This rearrangement joins TRBV18 to TRBJ2-7; D remains unclear. The germline V gene has CDR1 KGHSH and CDR2 LQKENI. This CDR3 contains 14 residues. Trimming removed 0 bases at V and 0 bases at J, with 6 bases between. The DNA of the CDR3 is TGTGCCAGCTCACCACCGAGAAGCTCCTACGAGCAGTACTTC. Protein product: CASSPPRSSYEQYF.

This clone occurred once. The rearrangement joins TRBV7-9 to TRBJ2-7, with D hard to call. This CDR3 spans 14 amino acids. The germline gives CDR1 SEHNR, CDR2 FQNEAQ (reference sequence). Trimming pared 1 base from V and 6 bases from J, leaving 13 bases between. The CDR3 sequence: CASSLVTYISEQYF. The CDR3 region has the DNA TGTGCCAGCAGCTTAGTTACATACATATCCGAGCAGTACTTC.

In this sample, this clone turned up a few times. Other nucleotide sequences in the sample specify the same CDR3. The gene calls are TRBV7-9 and TRBJ2-5; the D is unclear. Trimming removed 5 bases at V and 5 bases at J, with 12 bases between. The germline V gene encodes CDR1 SEHNR and CDR2 FQNEAQ (reference sequence). The CDR3 extends over 13 amino acids. In DNA, the CDR3 is TGTGCCAGCAGCCTATCAGGTCGGGAGACCCAGTACTTC. Translated: CASSLSGRETQYF.

This chain uses TRBV7-3 with TRBJ1-3; no clear D. CDR1 SGHTA and CDR2 FQGTGA come from the germline V gene. V shed 5 bases and J shed 2 bases, with 13 bases lying between them. This CDR3 contains 15 residues. CDR3 amino acids: CASSPVSGTGNTIYF. The CDR3 nucleotides are TGTGCCAGCAGCCCTGTTTCCGGGACTGGAAACACCATATATTTT.

The V gene is TRBV6-5, the J gene TRBJ1-1, with 7 nucleotides matching TRBD1. The ends lost 5 bases at V and 5 bases at J; junction bases unmatched: 5. Per germline, CDR1 MNHEY and CDR2 SVGAGI. There are 13 residues in the CDR3. CDR3 bases: TGTGCCAGCAGTATCGGACAGGCGACTGAAGCTTTCTTT. Protein sequence: CASSIGQATEAFF.

The DNA of the CDR3 is TGTGCCAGTAGTATCCCAGGGATAGGTGGCTACACCTTC. This encodes CASSIPGIGGYTF. The rearrangement links TRBV19 to TRBJ1-2; a possible D gene is TRBD1 (5 bases). Germline V lookup: CDR1 LNHDA, CDR2 SQIVND (reference sequence). The V end was cut by 3 bases, the J end by 7 bases, with 12 bases between. There are 13 residues in the CDR3.

The gene calls are TRBV27 and TRBJ2-7; weak D call: TRBD1 (6 bases). CDR3 size: 14 residues. CDR1 and CDR2 (germline): MNHEY, SMNVEV (reference sequence). Trimming left V 3 bases short and J 6 bases short, with 15 bases between. CDR3 residues: CASSFIRGGTEQYF. CDR3 in DNA: TGTGCCAGCAGTTTCATCCGAGGGGGAACCGAGCAGTACTTC.

The V call is TRBV7-4, the J call TRBJ1-5; 7 bases match TRBD1. Germline assignment: CDR1 SGHVT and CDR2 SQSDAQ. The CDR3 totals 15 residues. Unmatched junction bases numbered 9, after V lost 6 bases and J lost 4 bases. For the CDR3, the DNA is TGTGCCAGCAGACAGACAGGGATAGTGAATCAGCCCCAGCATTTT. It yields the protein CASRQTGIVNQPQHF.

This rearrangement joins TRBV6-5 to TRBJ1-3; 7 bases line up with TRBD1. The CDR3 has 15 residues. The trim removed 6 bases at V and 0 bases at J, leaving 5 bases unmatched. Germline V CDR1 and CDR2: MNHEY, SVGAGI. The CDR3 loop is CASRLTGDSGNTIYF. In nucleotides, the CDR3 is TGTGCCAGCAGGCTCACAGGGGACTCTGGAAACACCATATATTTT.